Presented here are 13 T cell receptor beta chains from one specimen sequenced in a study of post-analysis software for immune sequencing data. Findings and limits, study-wide: Five or six TRBV segments, including TRBV5-6, TRBV5-1 and TRBV20-1, were more frequent in patients than controls.

Their recognized antigens are unknown. Unique molecular identifiers had been added to the TCR beta cDNA libraries. TCRdb independently ran MiXCR on the PCR reads; one entry per CDR3 protein. The sample shows roughly 670,000 distinct CDR3 sequences, approximately 60% of them seen only once. Sequencing used blood. These receptors all come from a girl aged 2-10 years with multiple sclerosis.

The rearrangement uses TRBV7-9 and TRBJ2-3; D not resolved. Germline V gene lookup returns CDR1 SEHNR and CDR2 FQNEAQ (reference sequence). This CDR3 has 14 residues. Trimming left V 1 base short and J 5 bases short, with 10 bases between. This CDR3 reads CASSLDGWGDTQYF. The CDR3 nucleotides are TGTGCCAGCAGCTTAGACGGGTGGGGAGATACGCAGTATTTT. Drawing the rest from reference TRBV7-9 and TRBJ2-3, the complete variable domain is DTGVSQNPRHKITKRGQNVTFRCDPISEHNRLYWYRQTLGQGPEFLTYFQNEAQLEKSRLLSDRFSAERPKGSFSTLEIQRTEQGDSAMYLCASSLDGWGDTQYFGPGTRLTVL.

The rearrangement joins TRBV7-9 to TRBJ2-5, with a weak D call TRBD1 (6 bases). CDR3 length equals 16 residues. Deletions cut 4 bases from V and 3 bases from J, with 18 bases between. Germline V lookup: CDR1 SEHNR, CDR2 FQNEAQ (reference sequence). In DNA form, the CDR3 reads TGTGCCAGCAGCTGGCCATGGGGCAGGGGTGAAGAGACCCAGTACTTC. It yields the protein CASSWPWGRGEETQYF.

The genes are TRBV11-2 and TRBJ1-2; D ambiguous. CDR3 length: 17 residues. CDR1 is SGHAT, CDR2 FQNNGV, per germline. Trimming shortened V by 5 bases and J by 4 bases, and 23 bases separated the two germline ends. CDR3 loop: CASSLGHTLTTLYGYTF. In nucleotides, the CDR3 is TGTGCCAGCAGCCTAGGGCACACACTTACAACGCTCTATGGCTACACCTTC. Supplemented by reference TRBV11-2 and TRBJ1-2, the full variable domain reads EAGVAQSPRYKIIEKRQSVAFWCNPISGHATLYWYQQILGQGPKLLIQFQNNGVVDDSQLPKDRFSAERLKGVDSTLKIQPAKLEDSAVYLCASSLGHTLTTLYGYTFGSGTRLTVV.

The CDR3 spells CASSPPIGFKAYNEQFF. CDR3 nucleotide sequence: TGTGCCAGCTCACCACCGATAGGTTTTAAGGCTTACAATGAGCAGTTCTTC. The V and J genes are TRBV18 and TRBJ2-1; the D is unclear. This CDR3 is 17 amino acids long. The V end lost 0 bases, the J end lost 4 bases, and 16 bases lay between the germline ends. Looked up from germline, CDR1 is KGHSH and CDR2 is LQKENI.

This chain uses TRBV20-1 with TRBJ2-5; tentative D call: TRBD1 (5 bases). The V end lost 3 bases, the J end lost 3 bases, and 8 bases lay between the germline ends. The CDR3 runs to 12 residues. Germline CDR1 and CDR2: DFQATT and SNEGSKA (reference sequence). CDR3 bases: TGCAGTGCTAGCGGCAGGGAAGAGACCCAGTACTTC. This encodes CSASGREETQYF.

This clonotype showed up just a few times. The V call is TRBV5-1, the J call TRBJ2-1; the match to TRBD2 covers 11 bases. The CDR3 has 14 amino acids. With V trimmed by 7 bases and J by 9 bases, 9 bases remained unmatched. The germline V gene has CDR1 SGHRS and CDR2 YFSETQ. CDR3 protein: CASSLLAGEGEQFF. In DNA, the CDR3 is TGCGCCAGCTCGCTACTAGCGGGGGAGGGTGAGCAGTTCTTC.

The rearrangement links TRBV25-1 to TRBJ2-1, with 8 positions matching TRBD1. Trimming at V came to 3 bases and at J to 3 bases, leaving 4 bases not matched to a gene. This CDR3 is 15 amino acids long. Germline V gives CDR1 MGHDK, CDR2 SYGVNS. The CDR3, as DNA: TGTGCCAGCAGTGATCGACAGGGGATCTACAATGAGCAGTTCTTC. This translates into CASSDRQGIYNEQFF.

The chain uses TRBV9 and TRBJ2-3; 8 nucleotides align to TRBD2. The CDR3 consists of 14 residues. V gave up 7 bases and J gave up 3 bases; unmatched junction bases: 7. CDR1 and CDR2 (germline): SGDLS, YYNGEE. Here the CDR3 reads CASVSSGKTDTQYF. DNA of the CDR3: TGTGCCAGCGTTAGTAGCGGGAAGACAGATACGCAGTATTTT.

The chain employs TRBV9 and TRBJ1-5, with D hard to call. The CDR3 covers 14 residues. The ends were cut back, 0 bases at V and 0 bases at J, with 4 bases in the middle. The germline gives CDR1 SGDLS, CDR2 YYNGEE. DNA of the CDR3: TGTGCCAGCAGCGTAGGGGATAGCAATCAGCCCCAGCATTTT. It translates to CASSVGDSNQPQHF.

This clonotype was observed a few times. This chain links TRBV6-5 with TRBJ2-1, with TRBD2 identical over 8 bases. The CDR3 length is 14 residues. The V gene end was trimmed by 0 bases and the J gene end by 13 bases; junction bases not matched to a gene: 8. The germline CDR1 and CDR2 sequences are MNHEY and SVGAGI. CDR3 protein: CASSYSLGGEEQFF. CDR3 nucleotide sequence: TGTGCCAGCAGTTACTCCCTCGGGGGGGAGGAACAGTTCTTC.

The gene calls are TRBV6-2 or TRBV6-3 and TRBJ2-1; D perhaps matches TRBD2 (6 bases). V was cut by 6 bases and J by 6 bases, with 15 bases left in between. The CDR3 runs to 14 residues. CDR1 MNHEY and CDR2 SVGEGT come from the germline V gene. The CDR3 sequence: CASSSGTVSNEQFF. The CDR3 bases are TGTGCCAGCAGCTCCGGGACTGTGTCCAATGAGCAGTTCTTC.

The genes are TRBV12-5 and TRBJ2-7; D perhaps matches TRBD2 (5 bases). This CDR3 region has 15 residues. The V gene's germline CDR1 is LGHNT and CDR2 FRNRAP. Trimming left V 3 bases short and J 4 bases short, with 16 bases between. In DNA form, the CDR3 reads TGTGCTAGTGGTTTCCATACCGGGATAACGTACGAGCAGTACTTC. Its translation is CASGFHTGITYEQYF.

The chain employs TRBV7-2 and TRBJ1-2; 10 bases map to TRBD1. Germline V lookup: CDR1 SGHTA, CDR2 FQGNSA. V dropped 4 bases and J dropped 4; count of bases not matched to a gene: 6. This CDR3 region has 15 residues. CDR3 sequence reads: CASSSRRTGGYGYTF. The CDR3 coding sequence is TGTGCCAGCAGCTCCCGGAGGACAGGGGGCTATGGCTACACCTTC.